Sequencing of this T cell receptor beta chain was carried out in a study of blood T cell repertoires in COVID-19. Study in general: Samples came from the United States, Italy and Spain, spanning acute and convalescent COVID-19.

TCRdb keeps only in-frame clones here, not all; method: immunoSEQ multiplex PCR. Here the sample spans 50,000 to 65,000 clones, approximately 88% being singletons. Those enrolled in Seattle joined during active infection and were followed longitudinally afterward. The CDR3 has 15 residues. The V and J ends lost 1 base and 6 bases respectively, with 17 bases between them. Looked up from germline, CDR1 is SGHRS and CDR2 is YFSETQ. V and J are TRBV5-1 and TRBJ2-7; no reliable D call. The clonotype originates from a man aged 55 to 70 with COVID-19, enrolled during active disease. Sequencing was carried out using peripheral blood. The CDR3 DNA reads TGCGCCAGCAGCTTGCTGTCCGGGTCCGCCAGCGAGCAGTACTTC. This codes for CASSLLSGSASEQYF.